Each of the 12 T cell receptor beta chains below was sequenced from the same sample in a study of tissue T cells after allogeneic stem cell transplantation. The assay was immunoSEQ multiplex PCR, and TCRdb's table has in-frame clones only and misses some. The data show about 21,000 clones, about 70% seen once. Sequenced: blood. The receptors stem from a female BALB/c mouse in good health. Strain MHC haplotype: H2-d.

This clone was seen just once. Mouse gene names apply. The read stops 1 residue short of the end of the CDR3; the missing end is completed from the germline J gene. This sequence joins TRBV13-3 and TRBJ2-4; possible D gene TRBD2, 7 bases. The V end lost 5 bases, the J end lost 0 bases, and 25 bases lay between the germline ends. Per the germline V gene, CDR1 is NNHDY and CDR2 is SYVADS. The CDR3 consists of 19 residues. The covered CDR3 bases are TGTGCCAGCAGATCTTTGGGGGGCGCTCCCCGGTCTAGTCAAAACACCTTGTAC. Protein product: CASRSLGGAPRSSQNTLY. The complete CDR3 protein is CASRSLGGAPRSSQNTLYF. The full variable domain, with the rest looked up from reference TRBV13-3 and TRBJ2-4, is EAAVTQSPRSKVAVTGGKVTLSCHQTNNHDYMYWYRQDTGHGLRLIHYSYVADSTEKGDIPDGYKASRPSQENFSLILELASLSQTAVYFCASRSLGGAPRSSQNTLYFGAGTRLSVL.

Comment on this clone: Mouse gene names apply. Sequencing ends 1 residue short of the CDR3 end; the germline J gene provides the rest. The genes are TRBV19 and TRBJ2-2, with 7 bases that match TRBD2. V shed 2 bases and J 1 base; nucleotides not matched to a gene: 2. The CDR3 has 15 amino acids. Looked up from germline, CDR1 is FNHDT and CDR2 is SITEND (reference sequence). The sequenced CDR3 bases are TGTGCCAGCAGTATCTGGGGGAGAAACACCGGGCAGCTCTAC. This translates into CASSIWGRNTGQLY. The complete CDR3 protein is CASSIWGRNTGQLYF.

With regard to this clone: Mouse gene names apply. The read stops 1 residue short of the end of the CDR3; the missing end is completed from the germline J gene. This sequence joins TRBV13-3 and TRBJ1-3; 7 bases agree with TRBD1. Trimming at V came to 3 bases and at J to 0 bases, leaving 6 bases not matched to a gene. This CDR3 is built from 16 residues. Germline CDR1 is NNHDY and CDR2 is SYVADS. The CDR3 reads CASSGGTVYSGNTLYF. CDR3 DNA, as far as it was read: TGTGCCAGCAGTGGTGGGACAGTCTATTCTGGAAATACGCTCTAT.

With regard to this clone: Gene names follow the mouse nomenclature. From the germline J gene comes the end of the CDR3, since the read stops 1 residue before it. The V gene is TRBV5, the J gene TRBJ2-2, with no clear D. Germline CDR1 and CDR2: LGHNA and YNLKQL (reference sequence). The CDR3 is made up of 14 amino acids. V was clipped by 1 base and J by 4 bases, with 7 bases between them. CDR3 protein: CASSQGAGTGQLYF. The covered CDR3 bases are TGTGCCAGCAGCCAAGGGGCGGGCACCGGGCAGCTCTAC.

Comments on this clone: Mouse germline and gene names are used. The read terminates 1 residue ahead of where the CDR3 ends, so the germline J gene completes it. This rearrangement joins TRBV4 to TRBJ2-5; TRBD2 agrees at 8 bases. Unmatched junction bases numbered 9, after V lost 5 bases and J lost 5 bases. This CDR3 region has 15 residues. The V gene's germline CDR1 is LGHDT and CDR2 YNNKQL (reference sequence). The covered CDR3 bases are TGTGCCAGCAGCCGACTGGGGATGTCCGCAGACACCCAGTAC. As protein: CASSRLGMSADTQY. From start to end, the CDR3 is CASSRLGMSADTQYF.

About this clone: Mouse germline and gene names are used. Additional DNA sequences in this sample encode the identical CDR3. CDR3 DNA (partial): TGTGCCAGCAGTATACGGGGGCAAGACACCCAGTAC. Translated, it gives CASSIRGQDTQY. Given in full, the CDR3 is CASSIRGQDTQYF. The genes are TRBV19 and TRBJ2-5; D may correspond to TRBD1 or TRBD2 (5 bases each). The missing CDR3 end, 1 residue past where the read stops, is filled in from the germline J gene. The CDR3 runs 13 residues. Per germline, CDR1 FNHDT and CDR2 SITEND (reference sequence). The germline V and J ends were trimmed by 1 base and 3 bases, with 6 bases remaining between them.

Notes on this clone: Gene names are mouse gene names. The chain's CDR3 is CASSQESISNERLFF. The part of the CDR3 DNA that was read is TGTGCCAGCAGCCAAGAGTCAATTTCCAACGAAAGATTATTT. V usage is TRBV2 and J usage is TRBJ1-4; D remains unclear. Sequencing ends 1 residue short of the CDR3 end; the germline J gene provides the rest. Germline loops: CDR1 LGHNA, CDR2 YSYQKL. The CDR3 has 15 residues. V dropped 0 bases and J dropped 0 bases, with 5 bases sitting between them.

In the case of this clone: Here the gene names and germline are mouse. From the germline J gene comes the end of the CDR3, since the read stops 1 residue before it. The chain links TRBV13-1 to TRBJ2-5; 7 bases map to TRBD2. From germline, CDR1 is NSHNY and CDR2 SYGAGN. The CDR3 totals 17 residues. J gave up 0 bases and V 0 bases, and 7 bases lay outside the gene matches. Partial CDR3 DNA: TGTGCCAGCAGTGATGCAGAGCTGGGGGTTAACCAAGACACCCAGTAC. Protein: CASSDAELGVNQDTQY. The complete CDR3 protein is CASSDAELGVNQDTQYF.

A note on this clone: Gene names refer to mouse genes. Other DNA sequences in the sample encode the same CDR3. CDR3 in amino acids: CTCSADLGGRDTQYF. The CDR3 bases that were read are TGCACCTGCAGTGCAGATTTGGGGGGCAGAGACACCCAGTAC. This chain links TRBV1 with TRBJ2-5; a weak D match, TRBD2 (7 bases). The CDR3 end lies 1 residue beyond the end of the read and is filled in from the germline J gene. Germline CDR1 is NSQYPW and CDR2 is LRSPGD (reference sequence). This CDR3 comprises 15 residues. Trimming took 0 bases from V and 5 from J, leaving 12 bases between them. Based on the CDR3 plus reference TRBV1 and TRBJ2-5, the full variable domain is VTLLEQNPRWRLVPRGQAVNLRCILKNSQYPWMSWYQQDLQKQLQWLFTLRSPGDKEVKSLPGADYLATRVTDTELRLQVANMSQGRTLYCTCSADLGGRDTQYFGPGTRLLVL.

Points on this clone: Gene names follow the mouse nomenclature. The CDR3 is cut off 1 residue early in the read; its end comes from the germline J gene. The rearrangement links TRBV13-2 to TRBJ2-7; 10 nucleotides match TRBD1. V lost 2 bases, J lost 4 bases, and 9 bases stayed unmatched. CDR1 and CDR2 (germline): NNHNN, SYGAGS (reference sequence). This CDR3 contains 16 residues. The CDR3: CASGEAGRTGGYEQYF. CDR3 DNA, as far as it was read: TGTGCCAGCGGTGAGGCCGGACGGACAGGGGGATATGAACAGTAC.

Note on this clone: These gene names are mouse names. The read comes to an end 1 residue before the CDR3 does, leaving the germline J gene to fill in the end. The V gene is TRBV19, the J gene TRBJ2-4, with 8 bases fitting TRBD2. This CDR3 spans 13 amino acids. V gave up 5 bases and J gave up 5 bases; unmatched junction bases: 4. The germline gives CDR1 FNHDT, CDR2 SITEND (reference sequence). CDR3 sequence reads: CASSRGGANTLYF. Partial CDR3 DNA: TGTGCCAGCAGCCGGGGGGGCGCAAACACCTTGTAC.

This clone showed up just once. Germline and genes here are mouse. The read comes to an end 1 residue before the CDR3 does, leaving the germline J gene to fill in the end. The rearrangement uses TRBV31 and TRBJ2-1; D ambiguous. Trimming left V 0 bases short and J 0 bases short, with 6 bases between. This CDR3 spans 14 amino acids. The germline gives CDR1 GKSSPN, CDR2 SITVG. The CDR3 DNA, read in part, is TGTGCCTGGAGTCTATTGGGTAACTATGCTGAGCAGTTC. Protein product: CAWSLLGNYAEQF. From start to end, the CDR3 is CAWSLLGNYAEQFF.